Sequencing of this T cell receptor (beta chain) was carried out in a study of cytomegalovirus exposure and HLA in healthy donors. Study outcomes and limitations: Using the classifier, cytomegalovirus status was reportedly diagnosed with high specificity and sensitivity. In a later analysis, V- and J-gene trimming of beta chains associated with a DCLRE1C missense variant, replicated independently. Later work showed greater clonal expansion in HLA-associated TCR beta chains than in equally common others. Rarity held for most TCR sequences, but there were some public TCRs that occurred in many donors.

Vbeta (60) and Jbeta (13) primers were used in the PCR. Some clones are missing from TCRdb's copy, which holds only in-frame ones; the method was immunoSEQ multiplex PCR. The listing contains about 39,000 clones. CDR1 and CDR2 (germline): MNHNS, SASEGT. V trimming: 4 bases; J trimming: 5 bases; junction bases outside the gene matches: 8. The CDR3 is made up of 16 amino acids. As regards this clone: Its antigen is unidentified.

What was sequenced was PBMCs. The chain employs TRBV6-1 and TRBJ1-4; 9 bases align to TRBD1. This TCR came from a woman aged 30 to 39 in good health and CMV-seropositive. Here the CDR3 reads CASSGETGTGNEKLFF. As DNA, the CDR3 is TGTGCCAGCAGTGGAGAGACTGGGACAGGGAATGAAAAACTGTTTTTT.